Below are 32 T cell receptor beta chains sequenced from a single sample in a study of T cell clones after liver transplantation. The repertoire was sequenced with immunoSEQ multiplex PCR; TCRdb's copy has only in-frame clones and lacks some. Of about 74,000 clones in the sample, about 80% were seen once. Sequencing was performed on CD4+ T cells from blood, taken before liver transplant. The receptors here all came from a human donor who received a liver transplant.

V and J are TRBV18 and TRBJ2-7, with 9 bases lining up with TRBD2. CDR1 is KGHSH, CDR2 LQKENI, per germline. The V segment lost 3 bases and the J segment 4 bases; nucleotides outside the gene matches: 7. The CDR3 contains 15 residues. Here the CDR3 DNA reads TGTGCCAGCTCACCGACCTTTAGCGGGAGTTACGAGCAGTACTTC. Its protein is CASSPTFSGSYEQYF.

The chain links TRBV11-2 to TRBJ2-7; the match to TRBD2 covers 11 bases. Germline-derived CDR1 and CDR2 are SGHAT and FQNNGV. After removal of 5 bases from V and 3 bases from J, the junction contained 6 bases not matched to a gene. This CDR3 contains 15 residues. CDR3 region: CASSRGLAVNYEQYF. The CDR3 DNA follows: TGTGCCAGCAGCCGGGGACTAGCGGTTAACTACGAGCAGTACTTC.

The chain employs TRBV5-8 and TRBJ2-2; TRBD2 aligns across 15 bases. V lost 3 bases, J lost 7 bases, and 4 bases stayed unmatched. CDR3 length: 16 residues. From germline, CDR1 is SGHTS and CDR2 YDEGEE. The DNA for the CDR3 is TGTGCCAGCAGCTGGACTAGCGGGAGGGCTGTCGGGGAGCTGTTTTTT. This encodes CASSWTSGRAVGELFF.

This chain joins TRBV10-3 and TRBJ2-7; D possibly corresponds to TRBD1 (5 bases). Trimming shortened V by 8 bases and J by 6 bases, and 20 bases separated the two germline ends. The CDR3 sequence is 14 residues long. The germline CDR1 and CDR2 sequences are ENHRY and SYGVKD. The DNA for the CDR3 is TGTGCCATCGGACGAGAGACCAGCAGGGTCGAGCAGTACTTC. Its protein product is CAIGRETSRVEQYF.

The CDR3 loop reads CASSPELGTEAFF. In DNA, the CDR3 is TGTGCCAGCTCACCAGAGCTTGGCACTGAAGCTTTCTTT. V is TRBV18 and J is TRBJ1-1; no clear D gene. Looked up from germline, CDR1 is KGHSH and CDR2 is LQKENI. V shed 2 bases and J shed 4 bases, with 8 bases lying between them. CDR3 length: 13 residues.

This clone was counted once. The chain recombines TRBV6-1 with TRBJ2-7; no reliable D call. The germline V and J ends were trimmed by 4 bases and 0 bases, with 7 bases remaining between them. CDR1 MNHNS and CDR2 SASEGT come from the germline V gene. The CDR3 is made up of 13 amino acids. The chain's CDR3 is CASSVPYSYEQYF. The DNA for the CDR3 is TGTGCCAGCAGTGTCCCGTACTCCTACGAGCAGTACTTC.

The rearrangement uses TRBV28 and TRBJ2-7, with 10 bases identical to TRBD1. The trim removed 3 bases at V and 4 bases at J, leaving 9 bases unmatched. Germline V gene sequence: CDR1 MDHEN, CDR2 SYDVKM. The CDR3 runs to 16 residues. CDR3 region: CASSFLSGTGDYEQYF. DNA for the CDR3: TGTGCCAGCAGTTTTCTCTCCGGGACAGGGGATTACGAGCAGTACTTC.

The chain uses TRBV27 and TRBJ2-2, with D uncertain. With 1 base removed from V and 1 base from J, the gap between germline ends came to 10 bases. This CDR3 has 16 residues. Germline-derived CDR1 and CDR2 are MNHEY and SMNVEV (reference sequence). In nucleotides, the CDR3 is TGTGCCAGCAGTTTATTCGAATTGGGGAACACCGGGGAGCTGTTTTTT. It is translated as CASSLFELGNTGELFF.

CDR3 sequence: CASSSAGASGSYTF. The CDR3 nucleotides read TGTGCCAGCAGCTCGGCGGGGGCCTCCGGGAGCTACACCTTC. The rearrangement uses TRBV5-4 and TRBJ1-2; a possible D gene is TRBD1 (6 bases). The CDR3 contains 14 residues. Germline loops: CDR1 SGHNT, CDR2 YYREEE (reference sequence). The V and J ends lost 3 bases and 9 bases respectively, with 18 bases between them.

The genes are TRBV5-1 and TRBJ2-5, with TRBD1 matching 7 bases. Germline trimming cut 4 bases from V and 1 base from J; bases unmatched to any gene: 7. CDR1 and CDR2 (germline): SGHRS, YFSETQ. The CDR3 covers 15 residues. The CDR3 spells CASSPLGTVQETQYF. The CDR3 nucleotides are TGCGCCAGCAGCCCACTAGGGACAGTCCAAGAGACCCAGTACTTC.

The sample holds one count of this clone. J is TRBJ1-3 and V is TRBV28; the D gene is possibly TRBD1 (5 bases). The CDR3 runs to 16 residues. The germline V gene has CDR1 MDHEN and CDR2 SYDVKM. The V end lost 2 bases, the J end lost 7 bases, and 18 bases lay between the germline ends. CDR3 sequence: CASSLERGPRGNTIYF. The CDR3 coding sequence is TGTGCCAGCAGTTTAGAACGGGGCCCCCGGGGTAACACCATATATTTT.

The chain joins TRBV2 to TRBJ1-1; D perhaps matches TRBD1 (5 bases). CDR1 and CDR2 from the germline V gene are SNHLY and FYNNEI. Trimming removed 7 bases at V and 10 bases at J, with 19 bases between. The CDR3 runs 13 residues. The CDR3 bases are TGTGCCAGCACCAATGGGGCGGGGACGGTAGCTTTCTTT. Translation gives CASTNGAGTVAFF.

The rearrangement joins TRBV5-6 to TRBJ2-1, with a tentative D call TRBD2 (6 bases). Trimming removed 4 bases from V and 4 bases from J, with 18 bases in between. CDR3 length: 16 amino acids. Germline loops: CDR1 SGHDT, CDR2 YYEEEE. The CDR3 here is CASSPTDGRGYNEQFF. CDR3 sequence (DNA): TGTGCCAGCAGCCCTACGGACGGGAGAGGATACAATGAGCAGTTCTTC.

The chain uses TRBV5-1 and TRBJ2-1, with TRBD1 matching over 11 bases. Germline CDR1 is SGHRS and CDR2 is YFSETQ. The CDR3 sequence is 16 residues long. V dropped 4 bases and J dropped 12; count of bases not matched to a gene: 15. In DNA form, the CDR3 reads TGCGCCAGCAGCGCCTCCGGGACAGGGGGAGGCTCTGCGCAGTTCTTC. Translating gives CASSASGTGGGSAQFF.

The chain links TRBV7-2 to TRBJ2-7; D gene unclear. The CDR3 covers 14 residues. Germline V gene lookup returns CDR1 SGHTA and CDR2 FQGNSA. The ends were cut back, 6 bases at V and 3 bases at J, with 15 bases in the middle. The CDR3 DNA reads TGTGCCAGCAGTCCACTCCGCGAGGTCTACGAGCAGTACTTC. This encodes CASSPLREVYEQYF.

The chain has TRBV2 and TRBJ2-1, with D tentatively TRBD2 (6 bases). The CDR3 loop spans 16 amino acids. Trimming removed 7 bases from V and 0 bases from J, with 16 bases in between. Per germline, CDR1 SNHLY and CDR2 FYNNEI. CDR3 coding DNA: TGTGCCAGCATCAGATTTCAGCGGGTCTCCTACAATGAGCAGTTCTTC. Translated: CASIRFQRVSYNEQFF.

This chain connects TRBV6-1 to TRBJ2-7; D is uncertain. V gave up 3 bases and J gave up 4 bases, with 4 bases separating them. There are 11 residues in the CDR3. Germline V gives CDR1 MNHNS, CDR2 SASEGT. Here the CDR3 DNA reads TGTGCCAGCAGTGAGCGTTACGAGCAGTACTTC. Amino acids: CASSERYEQYF.

The V and J genes are TRBV6-6 and TRBJ1-2; 10 bases align to TRBD1. Unmatched junction bases numbered 11, after V lost 6 bases and J lost 4 bases. Per germline, CDR1 MNHNY and CDR2 SVGAGI (reference sequence). The CDR3 runs 16 residues. CDR3: CASRSIRDRGAYGYTF. CDR3 nucleotides: TGTGCCAGCAGATCAATCCGGGACAGGGGCGCCTATGGCTACACCTTC.

This clone showed up just once. The V and J genes are TRBV6-5 and TRBJ1-3; unclear D gene. This CDR3 region has 15 residues. Germline CDR1 is MNHEY and CDR2 is SVGAGI. V was trimmed by 5 bases and J by 0 bases, leaving 11 bases between them. The CDR3, as DNA: TGTGCCAGCAGTCGGGGTCTCTCCTCTGGAAACACCATATATTTT. Residues: CASSRGLSSGNTIYF.

The V call is TRBV28, the J call TRBJ2-1; 12 bases line up with TRBD2. The CDR3 contains 16 residues. Germline assignment: CDR1 MDHEN and CDR2 SYDVKM. V lost 3 bases to trimming and J lost 4 bases; unmatched junction nucleotides: 4. This CDR3 is CASSFPGLAGYNEQFF. In DNA, the CDR3 is TGTGCCAGCAGTTTCCCAGGACTAGCGGGATACAATGAGCAGTTCTTC.

The chain is built from TRBV27 and TRBJ1-4; 9 nucleotides agree with TRBD1. Per germline, CDR1 MNHEY and CDR2 SMNVEV (reference sequence). Trimming cost V 6 bases and J 5 bases; bases outside gene matches: 4. The CDR3 is 14 amino acids. The CDR3 loop is CASSYGTGNEKLFF. CDR3 bases: TGTGCCAGCAGCTACGGGACAGGGAATGAAAAACTGTTTTTT.

Only one count was recorded for this clone. The V gene is TRBV5-1, the J gene TRBJ2-3; no definite D call. The CDR3 covers 13 residues. The germline gives CDR1 SGHRS, CDR2 YFSETQ. Trimming took off 2 bases at V and 1 base at J, with 5 bases between the two ends. The CDR3 reads CASSFSRTDTQYF. The CDR3 nucleotides are TGCGCCAGCAGCTTTAGCCGCACAGATACGCAGTATTTT.

This clone was counted once. The CDR3 DNA reads as TGCGCCAGCAGCTTGTCGTACCTAGCGGGTCCAAACAATGAGCAGTTCTTC. Translating it yields CASSLSYLAGPNNEQFF. The genes are TRBV5-1 and TRBJ2-1, with 8 bases aligning to TRBD2. The CDR3 sequence is 17 residues long. Germline loops: CDR1 SGHRS, CDR2 YFSETQ. The ends lost 1 base at V and 5 bases at J; junction bases unmatched: 11.

The J gene is TRBJ2-3, the V gene TRBV4-3; 8 bases map to TRBD2. V was pared by 0 bases and J by 3 bases, with 11 bases of the junction left unmatched. This CDR3 is built from 18 residues. The V gene's germline CDR1 is LGHNA and CDR2 YSLEER. The CDR3 protein is CASSQDRIKASGTDTQYF. The DNA of the CDR3 is TGCGCCAGCAGCCAAGATCGGATTAAGGCTAGCGGGACAGATACGCAGTATTTT.

This clone has only a few counts. This sequence joins TRBV10-1 and TRBJ1-5, with D unclear. Germline lookup yields CDR1 WNHNN and CDR2 SYGVQD (reference sequence). CDR3 length equals 14 residues. V was cut by 4 bases and J by 4 bases, with 11 bases left in between. The CDR3 protein is CASSGPQANQPQHF. The CDR3 DNA is TGCGCCAGCAGTGGTCCGCAGGCGAATCAGCCCCAGCATTTT.

The chain combines TRBV19 with TRBJ2-1, with a tentative D call TRBD1 (6 bases). Germline assignment: CDR1 LNHDA and CDR2 SQIVND (reference sequence). The CDR3 is 13 residues long. Between the trimmed V and J ends, which lost 3 bases and 8 bases, there was a span of 11 bases. CDR3 nucleotide sequence: TGTGCCAGTAGTATTAGGGGGAATCATGAGCAGTTCTTC. This gives the protein CASSIRGNHEQFF. Drawing the rest from reference TRBV19 and TRBJ2-1, the complete variable domain is DGGITQSPKYLFRKEGQNVTLSCEQNLNHDAMYWYRQDPGQGLRLIYYSQIVNDFQKGDIAEGYSVSREKKESFPLTVTSAQKNPTAFYLCASSIRGNHEQFFGPGTRLTVL.

This chain joins TRBV9 and TRBJ2-1; 9 bases fit TRBD2. The CDR3 spans 14 residues. Looked up from germline, CDR1 is SGDLS and CDR2 is YYNGEE. The J segment lost 4 bases and the V segment lost 1 base, leaving 0 bases of the junction unmatched. This chain's CDR3 is CASSVSGRYNEQFF. The CDR3 nucleotides are TGTGCCAGCAGCGTAAGCGGGAGGTACAATGAGCAGTTCTTC.

The rearrangement links TRBV7-2 to TRBJ1-4, with 8 bases aligning to TRBD1. This CDR3 spans 14 amino acids. V trimming: 4 bases; J trimming: 7 bases; junction bases outside the gene matches: 5. CDR1 is SGHTA and CDR2 is FQGNSA in the germline V gene. The CDR3 is CASSSGGLGEKLFF. For the CDR3, the DNA is TGTGCCAGCAGCTCAGGGGGCCTGGGTGAAAAACTGTTTTTT.

The gene calls are TRBV9 and TRBJ2-1; TRBD2 aligns across 11 bases. Germline CDR1 and CDR2: SGDLS and YYNGEE. The CDR3 extends over 15 amino acids. V shed 0 bases and J 6 bases; nucleotides not matched to a gene: 2. The CDR3 sequence is CASSVGSGRANEQFF. In nucleotides, the CDR3 is TGTGCCAGCAGCGTAGGTAGCGGGAGGGCCAATGAGCAGTTCTTC.

About this clone itself: A much more abundant neighbour one base away suggests this may be a read error. The rearrangement links TRBV7-2 to TRBJ2-2; the D is unclear. The CDR3 covers 12 residues. The germline V and J ends were trimmed by 2 bases and 6 bases, with 4 bases remaining between them. The germline V gene has CDR1 SGHTA and CDR2 FQGNSA. The CDR3 protein is CASSLRAGELFF. CDR3 sequence (DNA): TGTGCCAGCAGCTTAAGGGCCGGGGAGCTGTTTTTT.

This chain links TRBV5-1 with TRBJ2-7, with D perhaps assigned TRBD1 or TRBD2 (5 bases each). The CDR3 contains 14 residues. V was cut by 4 bases and J by 0 bases, with 11 bases left in between. The germline CDR1 and CDR2 sequences are SGHRS and YFSETQ. CDR3 sequence: CASSPRDGSYEQYF. The CDR3 DNA is TGCGCCAGCAGCCCCCGGGACGGCTCCTACGAGCAGTACTTC. The whole variable domain, remainder taken from reference TRBV5-1 and TRBJ2-7, is KAGVTQTPRYLIKTRGQQVTLSCSPISGHRSVSWYQQTPGQGLQFLFEYFSETQRNKGNFPGRFSGRQFSNSRSEMNVSTLELGDSALYLCASSPRDGSYEQYFGPGTRLTVT.

The genes are TRBV28 and TRBJ1-1, with no clear D. The ends were cut back, 6 bases at V and 6 bases at J, with 8 bases in the middle. Germline CDR1 and CDR2: MDHEN and SYDVKM. The CDR3 length is 11 residues. The CDR3 DNA is TGTGCCAGCAGACGAATAGCTGAAGCTTTCTTT. This sequence encodes CASRRIAEAFF. Using reference TRBV28 and TRBJ1-1 for the parts outside the CDR3, the full variable domain is DVKVTQSSRYLVKRTGEKVFLECVQDMDHENMFWYRQDPGLGLRLIYFSYDVKMKEKGDIPEGYSVSREKKERFSLILESASTNQTSMYLCASRRIAEAFFGQGTRLTVV.